Listed below are T cell receptor beta chains from one sample, sequenced in a study of early stage breast cancer tumors. Sequenced by immunoSEQ multiplex PCR; TCRdb stores in-frame clones only, minus some. The data show around 13,000 clones, 75% to 85% seen once. Sample: normal breast tissue next to the tumor. Receptors were obtained from a person aged 50 to 59 with breast cancer. The CDR3 runs from the conserved cysteine through the conserved F or W. A D gene is named only where the DNA matches it firmly. Clone size is stated in some rows and not others, as once, few, many or a class when expanded.

V	length	size	J	D	CDR3	DNA
TRBV14	15	.	TRBJ1-1	.	CASSFHPDVGTEAFF	TGTGCCAGCAGCTTTCATCCTGATGTGGGCACTGAAGCTTTCTTT
TRBV6-9	15	.	TRBJ2-7	TRBD2	CASSFTGTSFYEQYF	TGTGCCAGCAGTTTCACCGGGACTAGCTTCTACGAGCAGTACTTC
TRBV4-3	14	.	TRBJ2-7	.	CASSQGPRGGEQYF	TGCGCCAGCAGCCAAGGGCCTCGAGGGGGCGAGCAGTACTTC
TRBV5-1	15	.	TRBJ2-7	.	CASSGELGGTYEQYF	TGCGCCAGCAGCGGCGAGCTGGGCGGAACCTACGAGCAGTACTTC
TRBV9	13	.	TRBJ2-5	.	CASSVPPQETQYF	TGTGCCAGCAGCGTCCCCCCCCAAGAGACCCAGTACTTC
TRBV10-3	15	.	TRBJ1-3	.	CAIRKKDDTGNTIYF	TGTGCCATCAGGAAAAAGGACGATACTGGAAACACCATATATTTT
TRBV6-6	15	once	TRBJ2-3	TRBD2	CASSKLAGGADTQYF	TGTGCCAGCAGCAAACTAGCGGGGGGGGCAGATACGCAGTATTTT
TRBV4-1	15	.	TRBJ2-1	TRBD1	CASSQDTDRLNEQFF	TGCGCCAGCAGCCAAGATACGGACAGGTTAAATGAGCAGTTCTTC
TRBV18	14	.	TRBJ1-1	.	CASSPGNRNTEAFF	TGTGCCAGCTCACCAGGCAACAGGAACACTGAAGCTTTCTTT
TRBV4-1	19	.	TRBJ2-2	TRBD1	CASSQPHRQGNREAGELFF	TGCGCCAGCAGCCAACCCCACCGACAGGGAAACCGAGAGGCCGGGGAGCTGTTTTTT
TRBV10-2	14	.	TRBJ1-2	.	CASSGGGLAGGYTF	TGCGCCAGCAGTGGGGGGGGGCTTGCTGGTGGCTACACCTTC
TRBV27	16	.	TRBJ2-3	.	CASSFSPSEITDTQYF	TGTGCCAGCAGTTTTTCCCCTAGCGAGATCACAGATACGCAGTATTTT
TRBV7-9	12	.	TRBJ2-1	.	CASSSHRDEQFF	TGTGCCAGCAGCTCTCACAGGGATGAGCAGTTCTTC
TRBV19	16	.	TRBJ1-5	.	CASTRFGGFSNQPQHF	TGTGCCAGTACCAGATTCGGGGGGTTTAGCAATCAGCCCCAGCATTTT
TRBV30	12	.	TRBJ1-4	.	CAWNPMGEKLFF	TGTGCCTGGAATCCTATGGGGGAAAAACTGTTTTTT
TRBV7-3	14	.	TRBJ2-2	.	CASSSGTSPGELFF	TGTGCCAGCAGCTCGGGGACCAGTCCAGGGGAGCTGTTTTTT
TRBV19	14	.	TRBJ2-2	.	CASSISSGTGELFF	TGTGCCAGTAGTATAAGTAGTGGGACCGGGGAGCTGTTTTTT
TRBV9	15	.	TRBJ2-3	.	CASSEGVRGTDTQYF	TGTGCCAGCAGCGAGGGGGTTAGAGGGACAGATACGCAGTATTTT
TRBV30	14	.	TRBJ2-3	.	CAWSRADWADTQYF	TGTGCCTGGAGTAGGGCAGACTGGGCCGATACGCAGTATTTT
TRBV6-5	13	.	TRBJ2-1	TRBD2	CASSYTGGREQFF	TGTGCCAGCAGTTACACGGGGGGGAGGGAGCAGTTCTTC
TRBV29-1	13	.	TRBJ1-2	.	CSVESGNNYGYTF	TGCAGCGTTGAATCGGGGAATAACTATGGCTACACCTTC
TRBV11-2	16	.	TRBJ2-3	.	CASSLGVGNLWDTQYF	TGTGCCAGCAGCTTAGGGGTCGGTAACTTATGGGATACGCAGTATTTT
TRBV21-1	14	.	TRBJ1-2	.	CASRGQGALYGYTF	TGTGCCAGCAGGGGACAGGGGGCGCTGTATGGCTACACCTTC
TRBV7-9	12	.	TRBJ2-7	.	CASSERGNEQYF	TGTGCCAGCAGCGAAAGGGGCAACGAGCAGTACTTC
TRBV19	15	few	TRBJ2-1	TRBD2	CASTEGSGIYNEQFF	TGTGCCAGTACGGAGGGTAGCGGGATTTACAATGAGCAGTTCTTC
TRBV6-6	12	.	TRBJ2-5	.	CASSPSEETQYF	TGTGCCAGCAGTCCCTCTGAGGAGACCCAGTACTTC
TRBV7-2	13	few	TRBJ1-5	.	CASSFAVDQPQHF	TGTGCCAGCAGCTTCGCAGTTGATCAGCCCCAGCATTTT
TRBV28	15	once	TRBJ2-6	.	CASSLRSDRANVLTF	TGTGCCAGCAGTTTGAGGTCAGATCGGGCCAACGTCCTGACTTTC
TRBV9	15	.	TRBJ2-5	.	CASSAGRDGGETQYF	TGTGCCAGCAGCGCGGGACGGGACGGTGGGGAGACCCAGTACTTC
TRBV4-1	15	.	TRBJ1-1	.	CASSQDQGTNTEAFF	TGCGCCAGCAGCCAAGATCAGGGGACGAACACTGAAGCTTTCTTT
TRBV6-5	15	.	TRBJ2-7	.	CASRSSWGETVEQYF	TGTGCCAGCAGGTCGAGCTGGGGCGAAACGGTCGAGCAGTACTTC
TRBV6-1	17	.	TRBJ2-5	TRBD2	CASSDLPSGSSGETQYF	TGTGCCAGCAGTGATTTACCGAGCGGGAGTAGTGGGGAGACCCAGTACTTC
TRBV6-5	11	.	TRBJ1-5	.	CASGFDRPQHF	TGTGCCAGCGGATTCGATCGACCCCAGCATTTT
TRBV19	15	.	TRBJ2-3	.	CASSLAGRTTDTQYF	TGTGCCAGTAGCCTCGCAGGCAGGACGACAGATACGCAGTATTTT
TRBV18	13	.	TRBJ1-2	TRBD1	CASSPETGDGYTF	TGTGCCAGCTCACCCGAGACAGGGGATGGCTACACCTTC